The rows below give T cell receptor beta chains drawn from one sample of a study of OX40 agonist ivuxolimab in advanced cancers. Repertoires were generated with immunoSEQ multiplex PCR, while TCRdb's copy carries only in-frame clones and drops some. Counted here are more than 45,000 clones, roughly 90% occurring once; the ten biggest clones make up roughly 1.5%. The sequencing used CD4+ or CD8+ T cells sorted from blood, collected in a trial of the OX40 agonist ivuxolimab. The receptors were gathered from an adult with an advanced solid tumor such as melanoma, head and neck, liver or kidney cancer. Each CDR3 is given with its conserved first and last residue. A D gene is named only where the DNA matches it firmly. Size values are once, few and many counts, or a class for expanded clones, and some rows have none.

clone_size	v_call	j_call	d_call	cdr3_nt	cdr3_aa
-	TRBV7-7	TRBJ2-7	-	TGTGCTAGCAGCCAGAGTAAGGGTAACGAGCAGTACTTC	CASSQSKGNEQYF
-	TRBV21-1	TRBJ2-7	-	TGTGCCAGCAGCAAAGTTTGTGGAGGGAAGTCCTACGAGCAGTACTTC	CASSKVCGGKSYEQYF
-	TRBV10-3	TRBJ1-1	-	TGTGCCATCAGTGAGACCCAGGACAGTCGGGCTTTCTTT	CAISETQDSRAFF
-	TRBV18	TRBJ2-5	TRBD2	TGTGCCAGCTCAGCCCGGACTAGCGGGAGGGGGCAAGAGACCCAGTACTTC	CASSARTSGRGQETQYF
-	TRBV28	TRBJ1-5	-	TGTGCCAGCAGTTTACAAAATCAGCCCCAGCATTTT	CASSLQNQPQHF
few	TRBV5-1	TRBJ2-7	-	TGCGCCAGCAGCTTGGCATCTAGCGCAAGCTACGAGCAGTACTTC	CASSLASSASYEQYF
-	TRBV5-5	TRBJ2-5	-	TGTGCCAGCACCCTGAGGGACAATCGGGGTGAGACCCAGTACTTC	CASTLRDNRGETQYF
-	TRBV19	TRBJ2-4	-	TGTGCCAGTAGTATAGCGAGAGGGAACATTCAGTACTTC	CASSIARGNIQYF
-	TRBV10-3	TRBJ1-2	-	TGTGCCACCGAGAGTACAGGGTTTGGGGGCTACACCTTC	CATESTGFGGYTF
-	TRBV5-1	TRBJ2-7	TRBD1	TGCGCCAGCAGGCTCGGACAGGGAAACTCCTACGAGCAGTACTTC	CASRLGQGNSYEQYF
-	TRBV18	TRBJ1-1	-	TGTGCCAGCTCTAAAGAGATTCTGACCTCGCCGGGTGTCACTGAAGCTTTCTTT	CASSKEILTSPGVTEAFF
-	TRBV6-1	TRBJ1-2	-	TGTGCCAGCAGTGGTCTGGGCTATGGCTACACCTTC	CASSGLGYGYTF
-	TRBV9	TRBJ2-1	-	TGTGCCAGCAGCGTAGATGGGGCGGGTACGAATGAGCAGTTCTTC	CASSVDGAGTNEQFF
-	TRBV28	TRBJ2-1	-	TGTGCCAGCAGTTTTTCCGGGAGCCAGCACAATGAGCAGTTCTTC	CASSFSGSQHNEQFF
once	TRBV18	TRBJ2-2	-	TGTGCTAGCTCACCAAGGGGCGGGGAGCTGTTTTTT	CASSPRGGELFF
-	TRBV9	TRBJ2-2	-	TGTGCCAGCAGCGTAGTTGAGCGGGTCGTGGCCGGGGAGCTGTTTTTT	CASSVVERVVAGELFF
-	TRBV18	TRBJ2-1	TRBD2	TGTGCCAGCTCACCACGGACTAGCGGACTAAATGAGCAGTTCTTC	CASSPRTSGLNEQFF
-	TRBV2	TRBJ1-6	TRBD1	TGTGCCAGCAGATCAGGGGGTAATCCCTATTCACCCCTCCACTTT	CASRSGGNPYSPLHF
-	TRBV6-6	TRBJ1-1	-	TGTGCCAGCAGTGCACAGATGAACACTGAAGCTTTCTTT	CASSAQMNTEAFF
-	TRBV10-3	TRBJ2-2	TRBD1	TGTGCCACCAGGGGACAGGGGAACACCGGGGAGCTGTTTTTT	CATRGQGNTGELFF
-	TRBV6-6	TRBJ2-5	TRBD2	TGTGCCAGCAGGCCCGGGGGGGCCGAAGAGACCCAGTACTTC	CASRPGGAEETQYF
-	TRBV7-3	TRBJ1-3	-	TGTGCCAGCAGCTTAACTGGGGCGGAGGACACCATATATTTT	CASSLTGAEDTIYF
-	TRBV25-1	TRBJ2-7	-	TGTGCCAGCAGTGAATGGGTCGGATTTGGGGAGCAGTACTTC	CASSEWVGFGEQYF
-	TRBV27	TRBJ1-6	-	TGTGCCAGCAGGACGGCGTCCAGATATAATTCACCCCTCCACTTT	CASRTASRYNSPLHF
-	TRBV6-1	TRBJ1-5	-	TGTGCCAGCAGTCCCGGGACCGTCGGGAGTCAGCCCCAGCATTTT	CASSPGTVGSQPQHF
-	TRBV6-1	TRBJ2-7	TRBD1	TGTGCCAGCAATAGGGGACAGTCCTCCTACGAGCAGTACTTC	CASNRGQSSYEQYF
once	TRBV5-6	TRBJ2-5	-	TGTGCCAGCAGGTTGGGCCTTAGTCGCGCAGAGACCCAGTACTTC	CASRLGLSRAETQYF
-	TRBV7-9	TRBJ1-2	TRBD1	TGTGCCAGCTCCCACCCGGGACAGGTTCTCACCTTC	CASSHPGQVLTF
-	TRBV18	TRBJ2-7	TRBD1	TGTGCCAGCTCACGGGACAGGACCGAGCAGTACTTC	CASSRDRTEQYF
-	TRBV4-2	TRBJ1-2	-	TGTGCCAGCAGCCCGGCTCTGGGAAGTGGATATGGCTACACCTTC	CASSPALGSGYGYTF
-	TRBV29-1	TRBJ2-2	TRBD1	TGCAGCGCTCTACAGGGGACCGGGGAGCTGTTTTTT	CSALQGTGELFF
-	TRBV2	TRBJ1-5	-	TGTGCCAGCAACCAGAGGGGGAATCAGCCCCAGCATTTT	CASNQRGNQPQHF
-	TRBV5-6	TRBJ2-5	TRBD1	TGTGCCAGCGGGACAGGGGTAGGAGAGACCCAGTACTTC	CASGTGVGETQYF
-	TRBV7-2	TRBJ2-1	TRBD2	TGTGCCAGCAGCTTAGCCCCTAGCGGGACTTCCTACAATGAGCAGTTCTTC	CASSLAPSGTSYNEQFF
-	TRBV18	TRBJ1-5	TRBD1	TGTGCCAGCTCAACTTCCGACAGGGGGCTCGGCGGTATTCAGCCCCAGCATTTT	CASSTSDRGLGGIQPQHF
-	TRBV6-1	TRBJ1-5	TRBD1	TGTGCCAGCCCAGACAGGGTGAATCAGCCCCAGCATTTT	CASPDRVNQPQHF
once	TRBV5-1	TRBJ2-5	-	TGCGCCAGCAGCTTGGGGGGCGGGAACCAAGAGACCCAGTACTTC	CASSLGGGNQETQYF
-	TRBV29-1	TRBJ2-3	TRBD2	TGCAGCGCTCCAGCGGGGAGCACAGATACGCAGTATTTT	CSAPAGSTDTQYF
-	TRBV10-2	TRBJ2-7	-	TGCGCCAGCAGTGAGGCATCCTACGAGCAGTACTTC	CASSEASYEQYF
-	TRBV30	TRBJ2-5	-	TGTGCCTGGAGTCAACAGGGCGGGACCCAGTACTTC	CAWSQQGGTQYF
few	TRBV27	TRBJ1-4	-	TGTGCCAGCAGTCTTAAGTTTGCAACTAATGAAAAACTGTTTTTT	CASSLKFATNEKLFF
-	TRBV6-5	TRBJ2-3	-	TGTGCCAGCAGTTACCGCGCAGAAAGCACAGATACGCAGTATTTT	CASSYRAESTDTQYF
-	TRBV28	TRBJ1-5	-	TGTGCCAGCAGTTCTACAGAATATAGCAATCAGCCCCAGCATTTT	CASSSTEYSNQPQHF
-	TRBV7-2	TRBJ2-7	-	TGTGCCAGCAGACAACAGGGAGGGGGGGCCTACGAGCAGTACTTC	CASRQQGGGAYEQYF
-	TRBV7-6	TRBJ1-1	-	TGTGCCAGCAGCTTAGGGCAGCAGGCTTTCTTT	CASSLGQQAFF
few	TRBV5-8	TRBJ2-5	-	TGTGCCAGCAGCGGCACAGGGAACCGAGGAGAGACCCAGTACTTC	CASSGTGNRGETQYF
few	TRBV5-1	TRBJ1-2	-	TGCGCCAGCAGCCCCGGGGGGTCTAACTATGGCTACACCTTC	CASSPGGSNYGYTF
-	TRBV6-5	TRBJ1-1	-	TGTGCCAGCAGTTGGGCTCCGAACACTGAAGCTTTCTTT	CASSWAPNTEAFF